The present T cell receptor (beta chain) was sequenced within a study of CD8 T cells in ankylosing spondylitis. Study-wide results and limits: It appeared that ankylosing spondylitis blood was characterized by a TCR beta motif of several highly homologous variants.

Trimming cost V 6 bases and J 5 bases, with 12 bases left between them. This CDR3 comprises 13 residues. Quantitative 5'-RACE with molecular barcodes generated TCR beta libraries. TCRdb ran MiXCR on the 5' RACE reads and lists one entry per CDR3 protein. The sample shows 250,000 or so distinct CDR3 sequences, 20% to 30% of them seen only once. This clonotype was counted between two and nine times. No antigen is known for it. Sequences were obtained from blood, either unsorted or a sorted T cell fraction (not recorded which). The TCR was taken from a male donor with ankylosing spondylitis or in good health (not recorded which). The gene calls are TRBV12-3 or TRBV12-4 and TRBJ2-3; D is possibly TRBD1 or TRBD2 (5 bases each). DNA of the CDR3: TGTGCCAGCAGCCCCCTGGGGGAAGATACGCAGTATTTT. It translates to CASSPLGEDTQYF.